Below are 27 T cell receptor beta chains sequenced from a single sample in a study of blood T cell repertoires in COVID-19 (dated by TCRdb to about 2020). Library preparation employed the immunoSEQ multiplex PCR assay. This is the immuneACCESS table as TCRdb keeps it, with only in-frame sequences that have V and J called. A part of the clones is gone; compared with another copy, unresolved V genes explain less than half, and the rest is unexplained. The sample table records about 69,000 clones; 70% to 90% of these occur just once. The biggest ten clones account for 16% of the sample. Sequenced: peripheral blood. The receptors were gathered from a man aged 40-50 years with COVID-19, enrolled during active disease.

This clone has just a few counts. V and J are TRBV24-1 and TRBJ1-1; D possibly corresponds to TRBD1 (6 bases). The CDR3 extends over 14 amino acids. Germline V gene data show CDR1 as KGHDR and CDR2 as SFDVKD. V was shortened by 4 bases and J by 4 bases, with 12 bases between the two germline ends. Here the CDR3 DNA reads TGTGCCACCAGTGAAGCAGGGGATCCCACTGAAGCTTTCTTT. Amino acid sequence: CATSEAGDPTEAFF.

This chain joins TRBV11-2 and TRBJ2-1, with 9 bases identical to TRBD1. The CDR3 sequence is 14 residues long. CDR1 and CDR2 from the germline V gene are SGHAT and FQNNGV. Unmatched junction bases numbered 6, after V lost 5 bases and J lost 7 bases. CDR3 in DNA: TGTGCCAGCAGCCCGGGACAGGGTAGGAATGAGCAGTTCTTC. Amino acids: CASSPGQGRNEQFF.

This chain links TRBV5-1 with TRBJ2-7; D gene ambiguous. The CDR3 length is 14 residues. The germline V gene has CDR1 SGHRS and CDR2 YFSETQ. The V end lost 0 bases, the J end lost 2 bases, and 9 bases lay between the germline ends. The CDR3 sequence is CASSLDSEAYEQYF. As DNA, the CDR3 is TGCGCCAGCAGCTTGGATTCAGAAGCCTACGAGCAGTACTTC.

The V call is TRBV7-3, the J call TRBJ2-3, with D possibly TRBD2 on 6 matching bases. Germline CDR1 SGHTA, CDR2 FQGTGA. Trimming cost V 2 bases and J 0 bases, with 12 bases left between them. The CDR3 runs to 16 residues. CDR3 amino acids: CASSLVFGGSTDTQYF. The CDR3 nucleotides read TGTGCCAGCAGCTTAGTGTTTGGGGGGAGCACAGATACGCAGTATTTT.

This CDR3 reads CASSLQGRYGYTF. DNA for the CDR3: TGTGCCAGCAGTCTACAGGGTCGCTATGGCTACACCTTC. The chain recombines TRBV27 with TRBJ1-2; D perhaps matches TRBD1 (6 bases). V was pared by 5 bases and J by 4 bases, with 11 bases between. Looked up from germline, CDR1 is MNHEY and CDR2 is SMNVEV (reference sequence). The CDR3 length is 13 residues.

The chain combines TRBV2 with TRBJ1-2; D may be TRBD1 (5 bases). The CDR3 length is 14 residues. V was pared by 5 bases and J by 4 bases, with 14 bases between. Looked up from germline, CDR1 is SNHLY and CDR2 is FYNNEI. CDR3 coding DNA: TGTGCCAGCAGTCTAGACAGTGGAGCCTATGGCTACACCTTC. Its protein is CASSLDSGAYGYTF.

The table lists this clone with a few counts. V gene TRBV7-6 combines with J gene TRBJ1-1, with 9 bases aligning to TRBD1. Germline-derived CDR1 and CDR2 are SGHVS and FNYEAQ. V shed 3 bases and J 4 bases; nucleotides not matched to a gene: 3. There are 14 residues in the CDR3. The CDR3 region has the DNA TGTGCCAGCAGCTTGATGACAGGGGGCACTGAAGCTTTCTTT. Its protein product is CASSLMTGGTEAFF.

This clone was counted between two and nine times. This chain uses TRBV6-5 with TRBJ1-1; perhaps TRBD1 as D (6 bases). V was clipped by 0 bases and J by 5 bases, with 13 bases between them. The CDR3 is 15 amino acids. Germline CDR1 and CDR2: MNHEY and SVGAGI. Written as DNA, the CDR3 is TGTGCCAGCAGTTACTCGGGGGGGGCCTGGACTGAAGCTTTCTTT. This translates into CASSYSGGAWTEAFF.

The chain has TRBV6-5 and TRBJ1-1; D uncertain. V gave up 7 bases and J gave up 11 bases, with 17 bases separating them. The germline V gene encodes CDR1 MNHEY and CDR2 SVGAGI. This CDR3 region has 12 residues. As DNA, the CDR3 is TGTGCCAGCATTCTAGCCGTCGGTGGGGCTTTCTTT. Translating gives CASILAVGGAFF.

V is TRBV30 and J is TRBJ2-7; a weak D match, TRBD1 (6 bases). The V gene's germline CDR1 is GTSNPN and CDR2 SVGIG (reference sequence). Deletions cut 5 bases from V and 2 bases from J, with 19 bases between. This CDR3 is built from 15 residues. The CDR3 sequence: CAWEAKQGWPYEQYF. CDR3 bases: TGTGCCTGGGAGGCCAAACAGGGTTGGCCCTACGAGCAGTACTTC.

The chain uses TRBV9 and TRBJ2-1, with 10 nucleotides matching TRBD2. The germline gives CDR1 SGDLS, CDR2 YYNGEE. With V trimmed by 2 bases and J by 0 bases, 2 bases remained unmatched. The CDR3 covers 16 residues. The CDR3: CASSVSSGSSYNEQFF. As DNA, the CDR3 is TGTGCCAGCAGCGTGTCTAGCGGGAGCTCCTACAATGAGCAGTTCTTC.

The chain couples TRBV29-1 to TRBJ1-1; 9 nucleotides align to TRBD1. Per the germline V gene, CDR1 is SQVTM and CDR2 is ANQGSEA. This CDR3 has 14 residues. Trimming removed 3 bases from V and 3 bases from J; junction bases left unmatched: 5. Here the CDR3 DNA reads TGCAGCGTTGACCGGACAGGGGAGTACACTGAAGCTTTCTTT. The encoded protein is CSVDRTGEYTEAFF.

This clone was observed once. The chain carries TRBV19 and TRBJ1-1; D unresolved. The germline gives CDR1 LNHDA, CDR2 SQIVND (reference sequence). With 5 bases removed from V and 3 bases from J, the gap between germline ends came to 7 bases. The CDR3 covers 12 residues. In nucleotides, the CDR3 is TGTGCCAGTAGTGCGGGTCACACTGAAGCTTTCTTT. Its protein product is CASSAGHTEAFF.

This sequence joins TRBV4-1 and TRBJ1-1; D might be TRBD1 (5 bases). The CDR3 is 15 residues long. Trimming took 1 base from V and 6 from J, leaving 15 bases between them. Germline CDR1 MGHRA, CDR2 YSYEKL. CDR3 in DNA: TGCGCCAGCAGCCAAGTGTGGGATCTAGGGGCTGAAGCTTTCTTT. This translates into CASSQVWDLGAEAFF.

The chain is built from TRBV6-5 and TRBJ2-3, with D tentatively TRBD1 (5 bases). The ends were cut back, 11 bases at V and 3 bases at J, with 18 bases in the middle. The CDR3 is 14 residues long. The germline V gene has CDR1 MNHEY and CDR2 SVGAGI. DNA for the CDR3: TGTGCCGTCCAAAGGACACCTGAAACAGATACGCAGTATTTT. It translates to CAVQRTPETDTQYF.

The CDR3 reads CASSPSGRTEAFF. The CDR3, as DNA: TGTGCCAGCAGCCCAAGTGGGAGGACTGAAGCTTTCTTT. The V and J genes are TRBV11-2 and TRBJ1-1, with no clear D. The V gene's germline CDR1 is SGHAT and CDR2 FQNNGV. This CDR3 has 13 residues. V lost 5 bases and J lost 5, with 12 bases in between.

CDR3 residues: CASSPIPGQGSSGANVLTF. The CDR3 bases are TGTGCCAGCAGCCCGATCCCGGGACAGGGGAGCTCTGGGGCCAACGTCCTGACTTTC. The V gene is TRBV13, the J gene TRBJ2-6; 10 nucleotides match TRBD1. V dropped 5 bases and J dropped 0; count of bases not matched to a gene: 10. Germline CDR1 and CDR2: PRHDT and FYEKMQ (reference sequence). This CDR3 region has 19 residues.

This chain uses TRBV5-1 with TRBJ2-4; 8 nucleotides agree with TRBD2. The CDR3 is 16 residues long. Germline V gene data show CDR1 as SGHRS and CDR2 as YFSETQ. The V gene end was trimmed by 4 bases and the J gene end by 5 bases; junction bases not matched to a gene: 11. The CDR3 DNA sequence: TGCGCCAGCAGCCCGGGGGGGGCGGGGACGGAAAACATTCAGTACTTC. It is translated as CASSPGGAGTENIQYF. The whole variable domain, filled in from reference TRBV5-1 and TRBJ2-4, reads KAGVTQTPRYLIKTRGQQVTLSCSPISGHRSVSWYQQTPGQGLQFLFEYFSETQRNKGNFPGRFSGRQFSNSRSEMNVSTLELGDSALYLCASSPGGAGTENIQYFGAGTRLSVL.

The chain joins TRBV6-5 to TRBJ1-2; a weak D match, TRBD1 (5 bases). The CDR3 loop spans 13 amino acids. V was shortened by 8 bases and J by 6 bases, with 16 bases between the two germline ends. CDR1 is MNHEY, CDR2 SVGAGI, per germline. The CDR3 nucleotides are TGTGCCAGCGTCTCCGCCGGGGGTGATGGCTACACCTTC. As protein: CASVSAGGDGYTF.

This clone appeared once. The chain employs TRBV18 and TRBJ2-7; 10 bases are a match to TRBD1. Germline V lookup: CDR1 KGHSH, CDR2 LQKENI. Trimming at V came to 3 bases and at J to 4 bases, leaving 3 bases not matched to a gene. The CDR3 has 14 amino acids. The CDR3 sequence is CASSPGQGRYEQYF. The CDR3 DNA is TGTGCCAGCTCACCGGGACAGGGGAGATACGAGCAGTACTTC.

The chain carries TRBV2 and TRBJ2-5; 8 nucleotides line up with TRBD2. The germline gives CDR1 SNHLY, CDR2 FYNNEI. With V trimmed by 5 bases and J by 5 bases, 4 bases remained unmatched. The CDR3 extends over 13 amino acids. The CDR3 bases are TGTGCCAGCAGTCGGGGGGGTGTGGAGACCCAGTACTTC. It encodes CASSRGGVETQYF.

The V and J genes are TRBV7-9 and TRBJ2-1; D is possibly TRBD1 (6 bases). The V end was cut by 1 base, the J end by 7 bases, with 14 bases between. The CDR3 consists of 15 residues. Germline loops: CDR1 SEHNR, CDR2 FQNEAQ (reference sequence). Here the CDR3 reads CASSLVQGLANEQFF. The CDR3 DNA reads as TGTGCCAGCAGCTTAGTACAGGGTTTAGCGAATGAGCAGTTCTTC.

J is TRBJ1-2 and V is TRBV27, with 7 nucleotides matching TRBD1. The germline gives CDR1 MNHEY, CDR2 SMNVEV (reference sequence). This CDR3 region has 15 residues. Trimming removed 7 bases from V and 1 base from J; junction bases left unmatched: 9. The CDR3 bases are TGTGCCAGCAAAATGACAGGGAGAGGTAACTATGGCTACACCTTC. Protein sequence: CASKMTGRGNYGYTF.

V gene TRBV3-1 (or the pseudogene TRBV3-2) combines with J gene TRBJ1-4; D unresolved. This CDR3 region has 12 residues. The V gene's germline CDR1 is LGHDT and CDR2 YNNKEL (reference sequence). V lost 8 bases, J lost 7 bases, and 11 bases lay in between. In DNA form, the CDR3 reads TGTGCCAGCGAGTCGGGTGGTGAAAAACTGTTTTTT. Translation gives CASESGGEKLFF.

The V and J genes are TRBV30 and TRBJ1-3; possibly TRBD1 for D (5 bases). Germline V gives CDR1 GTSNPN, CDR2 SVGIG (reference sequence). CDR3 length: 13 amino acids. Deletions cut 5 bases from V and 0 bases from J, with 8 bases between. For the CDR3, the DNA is TGTGCCTGGGGACATCCCTCTGGAAACACCATATATTTT. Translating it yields CAWGHPSGNTIYF.

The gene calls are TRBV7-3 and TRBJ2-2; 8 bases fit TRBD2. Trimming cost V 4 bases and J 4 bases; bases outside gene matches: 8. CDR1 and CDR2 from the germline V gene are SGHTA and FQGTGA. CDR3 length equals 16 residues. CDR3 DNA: TGTGCCAGCAGCTACCTCGGGGGGGCCCCCACCGGGGAGCTGTTTTTT. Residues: CASSYLGGAPTGELFF. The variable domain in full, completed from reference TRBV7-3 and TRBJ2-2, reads GAGVSQTPSNKVTEKGKYVELRCDPISGHTALYWYRQSLGQGPEFLIYFQGTGAADDSGLPNDRFFAVRPEGSVSTLKIQRTERGDSAVYLCASSYLGGAPTGELFFGEGSRLTVL.

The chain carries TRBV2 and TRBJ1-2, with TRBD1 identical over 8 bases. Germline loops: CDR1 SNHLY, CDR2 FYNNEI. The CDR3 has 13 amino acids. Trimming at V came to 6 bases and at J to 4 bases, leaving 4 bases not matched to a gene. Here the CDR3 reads CASRNRGGYGYTF. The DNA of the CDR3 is TGTGCCAGCAGAAACAGGGGGGGCTATGGCTACACCTTC.